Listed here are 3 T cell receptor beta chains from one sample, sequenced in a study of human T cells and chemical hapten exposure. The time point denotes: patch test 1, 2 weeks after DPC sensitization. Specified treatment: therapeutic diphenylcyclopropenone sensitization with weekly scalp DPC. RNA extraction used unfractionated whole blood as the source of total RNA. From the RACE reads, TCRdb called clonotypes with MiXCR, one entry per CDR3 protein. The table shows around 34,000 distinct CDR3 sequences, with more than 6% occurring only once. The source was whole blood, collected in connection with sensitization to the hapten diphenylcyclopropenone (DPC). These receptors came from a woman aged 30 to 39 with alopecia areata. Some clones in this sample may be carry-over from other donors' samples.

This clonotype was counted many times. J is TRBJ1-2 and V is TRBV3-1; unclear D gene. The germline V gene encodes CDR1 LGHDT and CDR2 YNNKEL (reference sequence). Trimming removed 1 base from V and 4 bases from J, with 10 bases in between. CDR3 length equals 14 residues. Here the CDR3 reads CASSQGRTTYGYTF. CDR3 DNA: TGTGCCAGCAGCCAAGGACGGACGACCTATGGCTACACCTTC.

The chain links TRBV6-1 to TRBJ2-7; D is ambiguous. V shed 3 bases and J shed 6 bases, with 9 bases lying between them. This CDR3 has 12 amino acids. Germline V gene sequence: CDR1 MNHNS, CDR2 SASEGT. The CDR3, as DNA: TGTGCCAGCAGTGATACATGGGGCGAGCAGTACTTC. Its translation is CASSDTWGEQYF.

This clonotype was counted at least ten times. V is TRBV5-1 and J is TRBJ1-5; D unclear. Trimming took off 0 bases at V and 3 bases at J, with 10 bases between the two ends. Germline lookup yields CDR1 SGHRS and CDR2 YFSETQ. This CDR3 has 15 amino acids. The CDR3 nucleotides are TGCGCCAGCAGCTTGGTTCAGGAAGACAATCAGCCCCAGCATTTT. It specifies CASSLVQEDNQPQHF.